This record looks at one T cell receptor (beta chain) sequence and its context. The target of this receptor is not known. Base qualities are not recorded, but no much larger clone differs from it by a single base. TCRbeta CDR3 regions were amplified from genomic DNA by means of the immunoSEQ Assay, a bias-controlled multiplex PCR. Concerning the study's data processing: The number of nucleated cells in each sample was estimated from the amplification of reference gene primers within the assay. Sequence reads were collapsed and filtered to measure the absolute abundance of every unique TCRbeta CDR3 rearrangement. For each sample, productive Simpson clonality was calculated by taking the square root of Simpson's diversity index across productive rearrangements. The table was pulled from immuneACCESS by TCRdb, which kept in-frame rearrangements only. Such tables lose some clones; where checked, under half of the loss comes from unresolved V genes, and the rest has no known cause. V and J calls and clone size are those listed in that table; D and trimming were worked out from the DNA. The table for this sample lists around 230,000 clones; approximately 86% of them were counted only once. Roughly 3.1% of the sample belongs to the ten largest clones.

This record comes from a study of blood T cell repertoires in COVID-19 (dated by TCRdb to 2018 to 2021). Regarding the research as a whole: The collaborator samples originated in the United States, Italy and Spain and spanned the acute and convalescent phases of COVID-19. The prospective study material was composed of cDNA or gDNA derived from T cells, B-cell-depleted T cells, or PBMCs. The dataset comprised deeply sampled blood TCRbeta repertoires from subjects exposed to, actively infected with, or recovered from COVID-19. The repertoires were released in a freely available public database meant as a resource for research on the immune response to SARS-CoV-2. The samples were drawn from two sources: the first 160 participants of the ongoing ImmuneRACE study, and over 950 subjects contributed by 6 global collaborators. Nearly every sample came with metadata listing a de-identified subject ID, COVID-19 status, age in years and sex. Where available, HLA class I and class II types were taken from metadata supplied by the sample provider and were not determined by assay-based typing.

Study-wide findings and limitations: Clinical and demographic metadata were provided uncurated, with the amount varying by source and participant.

Enrolling through a virtual design, the prospective study's participants ranged in age from roughly 18 to 100 years and lived across 24 United States geographic areas. In the prospective study, participants were assigned to cohorts based on the clinical history participants reported in a screening survey and a study questionnaire. In the prospective study, mobile phlebotomists collected whole blood, serum and a nasopharyngeal or oropharyngeal swab from each participant. Additional blood draws and questionnaires over an approximately two-month period could optionally be provided by prospective study participants. Before DNA extraction, prospective study blood samples were shipped either frozen or at room temperature. The CDR3 starts with the cysteine, ends with the phenylalanine, and has 15 residues. The kept DNA is CDR3 alone, 45 bases in frame from the first base. Cut back by 3 bases and 3 bases, the V and J ends lie 13 bases apart. Based on the germline V gene, the CDR1 and CDR2 sequences are ENHRY and SYGVKD.

The sample taken for sequencing was PBMCs or T cells enriched from blood (not recorded which). The sequence was obtained from a woman aged 40 to 50 with acute COVID-19. In this chain, TRBV10-3 is recombined with TRBJ2-3; matching of 5 bases hints at TRBD1 as the D gene. The nucleotide sequence reads as follows: TGTGCCATCAGTGAAGGGGCAAAAGATACAGATACGCAGTATTTT. This gives the protein CAISEGAKDTDTQYF.